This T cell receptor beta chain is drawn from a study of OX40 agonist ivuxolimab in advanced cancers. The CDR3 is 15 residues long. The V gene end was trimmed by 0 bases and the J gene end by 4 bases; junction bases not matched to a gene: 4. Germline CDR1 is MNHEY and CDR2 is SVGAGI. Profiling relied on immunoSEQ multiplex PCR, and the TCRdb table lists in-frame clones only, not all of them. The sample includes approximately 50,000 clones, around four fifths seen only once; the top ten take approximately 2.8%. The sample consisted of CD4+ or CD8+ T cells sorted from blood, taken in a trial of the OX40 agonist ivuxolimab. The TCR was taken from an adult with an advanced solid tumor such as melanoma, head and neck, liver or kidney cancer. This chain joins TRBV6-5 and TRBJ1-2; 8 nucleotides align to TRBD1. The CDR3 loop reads CASSYSRTGRYGYTF. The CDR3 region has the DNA TGTGCCAGCAGTTACTCACGGACAGGGCGCTATGGCTACACCTTC.